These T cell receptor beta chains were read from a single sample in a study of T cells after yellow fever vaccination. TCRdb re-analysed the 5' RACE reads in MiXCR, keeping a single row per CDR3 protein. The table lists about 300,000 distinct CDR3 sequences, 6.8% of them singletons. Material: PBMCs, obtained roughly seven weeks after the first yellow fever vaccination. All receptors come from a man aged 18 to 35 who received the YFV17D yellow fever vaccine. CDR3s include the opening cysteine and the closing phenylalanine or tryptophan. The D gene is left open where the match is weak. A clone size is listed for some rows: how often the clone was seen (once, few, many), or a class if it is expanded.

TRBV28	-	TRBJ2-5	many	CASSLTTPGETQYF	TGTGCCAGCAGTCTAACAACACCGGGCGAGACCCAGTACTTC
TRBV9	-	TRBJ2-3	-	CASSALGGSTDTQYF	TGTGCCAGCAGCGCCCTTGGGGGGAGCACAGATACGCAGTATTTT
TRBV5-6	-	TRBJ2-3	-	CASSTPEADTQYF	TGTGCCAGCAGCACTCCGGAGGCAGATACGCAGTATTTT
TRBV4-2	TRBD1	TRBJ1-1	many	CASSQAGTGGWTEAFF	TGTGCCAGCAGCCAAGCCGGGACAGGGGGTTGGACTGAAGCTTTCTTT
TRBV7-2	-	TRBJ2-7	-	CASSLRDNRAISSYEQYF	TGTGCCAGCAGCCTGCGCGATAACAGGGCCATTAGCTCCTACGAGCAGTACTTC
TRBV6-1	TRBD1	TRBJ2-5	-	CASSDTGALRSQYF	TGTGCCAGCAGTGACACAGGGGCCCTACGGAGCCAGTACTTC
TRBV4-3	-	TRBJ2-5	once	CASSREDVQETQYF	TGCGCCAGCAGCCGAGAGGACGTACAAGAGACCCAGTACTTC
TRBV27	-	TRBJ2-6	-	CASSMWRPSGANVLTF	TGTGCCAGCAGTATGTGGAGGCCCTCTGGGGCCAACGTCCTGACTTTC
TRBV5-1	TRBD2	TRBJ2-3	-	CASSLFGGAADTQYF	TGCGCCAGCAGCTTATTCGGGGGGGCAGCAGATACGCAGTATTTT
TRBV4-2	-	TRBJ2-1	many	CASSQVAGRRWNEQFF	TGTGCCAGCAGCCAAGTGGCGGGACGGCGGTGGAATGAGCAGTTCTTC
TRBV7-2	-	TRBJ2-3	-	CASSRQAITDTQYF	TGTGCCAGCAGCCGACAGGCGATCACAGATACGCAGTATTTT
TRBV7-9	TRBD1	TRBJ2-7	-	CASSPGGHFYEQYF	TGTGCCAGCAGCCCAGGGGGACACTTCTACGAGCAGTACTTC
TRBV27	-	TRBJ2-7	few	CASSVQLGTSYEQYF	TGTGCCAGCAGCGTACAGTTGGGTACCTCCTACGAGCAGTACTTC
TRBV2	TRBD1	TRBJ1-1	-	CASRGQGTSEAFF	TGTGCCAGCAGGGGACAGGGAACCTCTGAAGCTTTCTTT
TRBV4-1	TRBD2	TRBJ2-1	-	CASSQVPGTSGVGDEQFF	TGCGCCAGCAGCCAAGTTCCAGGGACTAGCGGGGTAGGCGATGAGCAGTTCTTC
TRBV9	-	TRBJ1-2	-	CASSVSDASYGYTF	TGTGCCAGCAGCGTATCCGACGCGTCCTATGGCTACACCTTC
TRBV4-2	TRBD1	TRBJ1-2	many	CASSTLTGARGNYGYTF	TGTGCCAGCAGCACCCTGACAGGGGCCAGGGGCAACTATGGCTACACCTTC